This entry lists 26 T cell receptor beta chains sequenced from one sample in a study of shared clonotypes between healthy human individuals. Method: immunoSEQ multiplex PCR; TCRdb's copy keeps in-frame clones and lacks some. The table lists 2 million to 3 million clones, around nine tenths of them singletons, with under 0.15% in the top ten. What was sequenced was naive CD4+ T cells sorted from blood. Stated subset: CD45RA+ positively selected. The receptors derive from a man between 18 and 35 years old in good health.

Comment on this clone: Different DNA sequences within this sample yield the same CDR3. This chain joins TRBV7-2 and TRBJ1-2, with D possibly matching TRBD1 (6 bases). The CDR3 extends over 13 amino acids. V lost 3 bases to trimming and J lost 7 bases, with 12 bases between them. Germline CDR1 reads SGHTA; CDR2 reads FQGNSA. The CDR3 region is CASSLGQFVGYTF. As DNA, the CDR3 is TGTGCCAGCAGCTTGGGACAATTCGTTGGCTACACCTTC. Using reference TRBV7-2 and TRBJ1-2 for the parts outside the CDR3, the full variable domain is GAGVSQSPSNKVTEKGKDVELRCDPISGHTALYWYRQSLGQGLEFLIYFQGNSAPDKSGLPSDRFSAERTGGSVSTLTIQRTQQEDSAVYLCASSLGQFVGYTFGSGTRLTVV.

In this sample, this clone turned up once. The chain has TRBV7-2 and TRBJ2-5, with 8 bases identical to TRBD2. Losses at the gene ends were 5 bases for V and 5 bases for J; bases not matched to a gene: 10. Germline V lookup: CDR1 SGHTA, CDR2 FQGNSA. The CDR3 sequence is 15 residues long. This CDR3 reads CASSPLRGASETQYF. The CDR3 DNA reads as TGTGCCAGCAGCCCTTTGCGGGGGGCCTCGGAGACCCAGTACTTC.

The V and J genes are TRBV10-3 and TRBJ2-2; 15 nucleotides agree with TRBD2. Looked up from germline, CDR1 is ENHRY and CDR2 is SYGVKD. V lost 6 bases, J lost 1 base, and 3 bases stayed unmatched. There are 17 residues in the CDR3. The CDR3 spells CAISRTSGGENTGELFF. In nucleotides, the CDR3 is TGTGCCATCAGCCGGACTAGCGGGGGGGAGAACACCGGGGAGCTGTTTTTT.

The genes are TRBV2 and TRBJ2-1; D gene uncertain. Per germline, CDR1 SNHLY and CDR2 FYNNEI. The germline V and J ends were trimmed by 7 bases and 9 bases, with 13 bases remaining between them. This CDR3 spans 12 amino acids. Written as DNA, the CDR3 is TGTGCCAGCAAGGAGAGCCTGGGTGAGCAGTTCTTC. This codes for CASKESLGEQFF. Full variable domain (rest looked up from reference TRBV2 and TRBJ2-1): EPEVTQTPSHQVTQMGQEVILRCVPISNHLYFYWYRQILGQKVEFLVSFYNNEISEKSEIFDDQFSVERPDGSNFTLKIRSTKLEDSAMYFCASKESLGEQFFGPGTRLTVL.

The rearrangement uses TRBV15 and TRBJ2-2; the D gene is possibly TRBD2 (6 bases). Per germline, CDR1 LNHNV and CDR2 YYDKDF (reference sequence). This CDR3 is built from 17 residues. Trimming left V 0 bases short and J 4 bases short, with 15 bases between. CDR3 nucleotide sequence: TGTGCCACCAGCAGAGATCCCGGGAGAATGGGCACCGGGGAGCTGTTTTTT. It codes for CATSRDPGRMGTGELFF.

The CDR3 loop reads CASEQGGPYNEQFF. Written as DNA, the CDR3 is TGTGCCAGTGAACAGGGGGGTCCCTACAATGAGCAGTTCTTC. This sequence joins TRBV6-1 and TRBJ2-1; 8 bases fit TRBD1. CDR1 is MNHNS, CDR2 SASEGT, per germline. CDR3 length: 14 amino acids. The V and J ends lost 9 bases and 2 bases, in that order; junction bases with no gene match: 6.

The V and J genes are TRBV28 and TRBJ1-3; D perhaps matches TRBD1 (6 bases). This CDR3 has 16 residues. CDR1 and CDR2 from the germline V gene are MDHEN and SYDVKM. Trimming removed 4 bases at V and 1 base at J, with 14 bases between. The CDR3 region has the DNA TGTGCCAGCAGTTCCTACGGGACATTTTCTGGAAACACCATATATTTT. Protein product: CASSSYGTFSGNTIYF.

The V call is TRBV2, the J call TRBJ1-2; D unresolved. This CDR3 has 14 residues. The V gene lost 5 bases and the J gene lost 2 bases, with 12 bases spanning the gap. The V gene's germline CDR1 is SNHLY and CDR2 FYNNEI. The CDR3, as DNA: TGTGCCAGCAGTCTAAGGGTGCAGAACTATGGCTACACCTTC. Encoded protein: CASSLRVQNYGYTF. The variable domain in full, completed from reference TRBV2 and TRBJ1-2, reads EPEVTQTPSHQVTQMGQEVILRCVPISNHLYFYWYRQILGQKVEFLVSFYNNEISEKSEIFDDQFSVERPDGSNFTLKIRSTKLEDSAMYFCASSLRVQNYGYTFGSGTRLTVV.

The CDR3 DNA reads TGTGCCAGTAGTATTAGTCTGTTCCCAGATACGCAGTATTTT. As protein: CASSISLFPDTQYF. This chain links TRBV19 with TRBJ2-3; no definite D call. Germline V gives CDR1 LNHDA, CDR2 SQIVND (reference sequence). V was trimmed by 3 bases and J by 4 bases, leaving 11 bases between them. CDR3 size: 14 residues.

The chain recombines TRBV4-2 with TRBJ1-6; tentatively, D is TRBD1 (6 bases). Germline V gene sequence: CDR1 LGHNA, CDR2 YNFKEQ. The CDR3 totals 15 residues. V was pared by 1 base and J by 5 bases, with 9 bases between. The CDR3 DNA is TGTGCCAGCAGCCAAGCGGGACACGATAATTCACCCCTCCACTTT. As protein: CASSQAGHDNSPLHF.

V usage is TRBV14 and J usage is TRBJ2-4; TRBD1 is a possible D gene (6 bases). In germline, CDR1 is SGHDN, CDR2 FVKESK. The CDR3 contains 16 residues. V lost 0 bases to trimming and J lost 2 bases, with 11 bases between them. The CDR3 protein is CASSQEGGRSKNIQYF. The CDR3 nucleotides read TGTGCCAGCAGCCAAGAAGGGGGTCGGTCCAAAAACATTCAGTACTTC.

This chain links TRBV12-2 with TRBJ1-1. TRBV12-2 has pseudogene status. The CDR3 spans 15 residues. In DNA, the CDR3 is TGTGCAAGTCGCTTAGTCGGAGGGGCGAACACTGAAGCTTTCTTT. This codes for CASRLVGGANTEAFF.

The V and J genes are TRBV10-2 and TRBJ2-3; 11 positions agree with TRBD2. The CDR3 is made up of 15 amino acids. With 6 bases clipped from V and 1 base from J, the junction kept 3 bases outside the gene matches. Germline V gene data show CDR1 as WSHSY and CDR2 as SAAADI. The CDR3, as DNA: TGCGCCAGCAGCGAGGGACTAGCGGGCACAGATACGCAGTATTTT. It yields the protein CASSEGLAGTDTQYF.

V gene TRBV6-5 combines with J gene TRBJ1-2; tentatively, D is TRBD1 (5 bases). The germline V gene encodes CDR1 MNHEY and CDR2 SVGAGI. Trimming shortened V by 5 bases and J by 4 bases, and 14 bases separated the two germline ends. CDR3 size: 14 residues. The CDR3 coding sequence is TGTGCCAGCAGTCCTGCGGGGCTGGTCTATGGCTACACCTTC. As protein: CASSPAGLVYGYTF.

The chain joins TRBV10-3 to TRBJ2-3; D remains unclear. The CDR3 has 11 residues. V lost 11 bases and J 6 bases, leaving 12 bases between the germline ends. CDR1 and CDR2 (germline): ENHRY, SYGVKD. CDR3 region: CAAGPPDTQYF. Written as DNA, the CDR3 is TGTGCCGCCGGACCCCCGGATACGCAGTATTTT.

CDR3 region: CASSGFPSVGEGGYEQYF. The DNA for the CDR3 is TGTGCCAGCAGTGGATTCCCATCTGTAGGGGAAGGAGGATACGAGCAGTACTTC. V and J are TRBV6-1 and TRBJ2-7; the D gene could be TRBD1 or TRBD2 (5 bases each). Germline CDR1 and CDR2: MNHNS and SASEGT. Trimming shortened V by 4 bases and J by 4 bases, and 26 bases separated the two germline ends. The CDR3 runs to 18 residues.

The V call is TRBV28, the J call TRBJ2-7; D is unresolved. CDR3 length equals 12 residues. Trimming shortened V by 3 bases and J by 6 bases, and 9 bases separated the two germline ends. Germline CDR1 is MDHEN and CDR2 is SYDVKM. This CDR3 is CASSFIGSEQYF. DNA of the CDR3: TGTGCCAGCAGTTTTATAGGGTCCGAGCAGTACTTC.

As concerns this clone: Distinct nucleotide sequences in the sample also encode this CDR3. V and J are TRBV7-2 and TRBJ1-5; no clear D. Germline V gene data show CDR1 as SGHTA and CDR2 as FQGNSA. V was cut by 2 bases and J by 4 bases, with 6 bases left in between. CDR3 length: 13 residues. The CDR3 nucleotides read TGTGCCAGCAGCTTATCGAGTAATCAGCCCCAGCATTTT. As protein: CASSLSSNQPQHF.

This chain connects TRBV30 to TRBJ1-3; D uncertain. Between the trimmed V and J ends, which lost 5 bases and 4 bases, there was a span of 12 bases. The CDR3 length is 13 residues. Germline CDR1 reads GTSNPN; CDR2 reads SVGIG (reference sequence). In DNA form, the CDR3 reads TGTGCCTGGGACGGAGGGTCCGGAAACACCATATATTTT. Its translation is CAWDGGSGNTIYF.

This clone showed up just once. The chain combines TRBV9 with TRBJ2-3; D is possibly TRBD2 (6 bases). Per germline, CDR1 SGDLS and CDR2 YYNGEE. Trimming stripped 3 bases from V and 8 bases from J, with 13 bases between. This CDR3 contains 13 residues. CDR3 nucleotide sequence: TGTGCCAGCAGCGCGCGGGGCCCGGGTACGCAGTATTTT. Residues: CASSARGPGTQYF.

The V and J genes are TRBV5-1 and TRBJ2-3, with D perhaps matching TRBD2 (5 bases). CDR3 length: 16 amino acids. Germline V CDR1 and CDR2: SGHRS, YFSETQ. V was trimmed by 3 bases and J by 2 bases, leaving 16 bases between them. The CDR3 loop is CASSWIPGETTDTQYF. CDR3 in DNA: TGCGCCAGCAGCTGGATCCCTGGGGAGACCACAGATACGCAGTATTTT.

This clone appeared a single time. This chain connects TRBV7-2 to TRBJ2-1, with 13 bases identical to TRBD2. The CDR3 contains 13 residues. V shed 9 bases and J 8 bases; nucleotides not matched to a gene: 4. Germline CDR1 SGHTA, CDR2 FQGNSA. The CDR3 is CASRTSGSYEQFF. The DNA for the CDR3 is TGTGCCAGTCGGACTAGCGGGAGTTATGAGCAGTTCTTC.

The table lists this clone with a count of one. The rearrangement joins TRBV6-5 to TRBJ2-5; 8 positions match TRBD1. CDR3 length: 14 amino acids. Looked up from germline, CDR1 is MNHEY and CDR2 is SVGAGI. V shed 6 bases, J shed 5 bases, and the junction held 8 bases outside the gene matches. The CDR3 DNA is TGTGCCAGCAGCCGTCGACAGGGGCGGGAGACCCAGTACTTC. Translating gives CASSRRQGRETQYF.

The rearrangement uses TRBV18 and TRBJ2-2; TRBD1 is a possible D gene (5 bases). Trimming stripped 6 bases from V and 4 bases from J, with 24 bases between. The CDR3 is 18 amino acids. Germline V gene sequence: CDR1 KGHSH, CDR2 LQKENI. The CDR3 DNA reads TGTGCCAGCTCGGCCGAGACAAGGGGTTTGGGGCGCACCGGGGAGCTGTTTTTT. As protein: CASSAETRGLGRTGELFF.

The chain employs TRBV5-1 and TRBJ2-3; maybe TRBD2 (5 bases). CDR1 and CDR2 (germline): SGHRS, YFSETQ. CDR3 length: 16 residues. Deletions cut 2 bases from V and 2 bases from J, with 15 bases between. The CDR3 DNA follows: TGCGCCAGCAGCTTTGAGAGGGTGGAAACCACAGATACGCAGTATTTT. Translating gives CASSFERVETTDTQYF.

This chain uses TRBV5-6 with TRBJ2-3; D might be TRBD1 (5 bases). Deletions cut 4 bases from V and 4 bases from J, with 13 bases between. The CDR3 runs to 14 residues. CDR1 is SGHDT, CDR2 YYEEEE, per germline. DNA of the CDR3: TGTGCCAGCAGCAGAGATGGCAGGGCAGATACGCAGTATTTT. Translation gives CASSRDGRADTQYF.